The 11 T cell receptor beta chains listed next were all sequenced from one sample in a study of immune evolution from preneoplasia to lung adenocarcinoma. Assay used: immunoSEQ multiplex PCR; TCRdb lists only in-frame clones, some missing. Among about 6,100 clones listed, 70% to 80% were seen once. The material sequenced was FFPE minimally invasive lung adenocarcinoma tissue. These receptor sequences come from a person aged 50-75 years with lung adenocarcinoma.

The J gene is TRBJ2-3, the V gene TRBV6-5; D might be TRBD1 (5 bases). Trimming left V 5 bases short and J 0 bases short, with 9 bases between. Germline-derived CDR1 and CDR2 are MNHEY and SVGAGI. This CDR3 is 14 amino acids long. This CDR3 reads CASSTRQSTDTQYF. The CDR3 nucleotides are TGTGCCAGCAGTACCCGACAGAGCACAGATACGCAGTATTTT.

The chain couples TRBV2 to TRBJ2-7; tentatively, D is TRBD2 (6 bases). This CDR3 region has 14 residues. Germline CDR1 SNHLY, CDR2 FYNNEI. V lost 6 bases and J 2 bases, leaving 14 bases between the germline ends. This CDR3 reads CASRNPSAPYEQYF. CDR3 sequence (DNA): TGTGCCAGCAGGAACCCTAGCGCGCCCTACGAGCAGTACTTC.

The gene calls are TRBV7-9 and TRBJ1-2; D might be TRBD1 (6 bases). The CDR3 is made up of 13 amino acids. The V and J ends lost 5 bases and 4 bases respectively, with 11 bases between them. Germline CDR1 reads SEHNR; CDR2 reads FQNEAQ (reference sequence). CDR3 bases: TGTGCCAGCAGCATAGGACAGATCTATGGCTACACCTTC. This codes for CASSIGQIYGYTF. Together with reference TRBV7-9 and TRBJ1-2, the CDR3 gives the full variable domain: DTGVSQNPRHKITKRGQNVTFRCDPISEHNRLYWYRQTLGQGPEFLTYFQNEAQLEKSRLLSDRFSAERPKGSFSTLEIQRTEQGDSAMYLCASSIGQIYGYTFGSGTRLTVV.

This chain links TRBV5-4 with TRBJ1-1; no clear D gene. V lost 7 bases and J 3 bases, leaving 13 bases between the germline ends. The CDR3 consists of 13 residues. Germline V gene lookup returns CDR1 SGHNT and CDR2 YYREEE (reference sequence). In DNA form, the CDR3 reads TGTGCCAGCCGGATTTCTCCGGACACTGAAGCTTTCTTT. Its protein is CASRISPDTEAFF.

The chain carries TRBV9 and TRBJ1-1; D may be TRBD1 (5 bases). This CDR3 has 15 amino acids. Trimming shortened V by 0 bases and J by 1 base, and 10 bases separated the two germline ends. Germline V gene data show CDR1 as SGDLS and CDR2 as YYNGEE. CDR3 nucleotide sequence: TGTGCCAGCAGCGTAGGTTCAGGGACGAACACTGAAGCTTTCTTT. The encoded protein is CASSVGSGTNTEAFF.

This clone was detected only once. This rearrangement joins TRBV5-1 to TRBJ1-1, with 8 bases aligning to TRBD1. The CDR3 is 14 residues long. V shed 4 bases and J 1 base; nucleotides not matched to a gene: 3. In germline, CDR1 is SGHRS, CDR2 YFSETQ. CDR3 amino acids: CASSEQGGNTEAFF. The CDR3, as DNA: TGCGCCAGCAGCGAACAGGGGGGGAACACTGAAGCTTTCTTT. The entire variable domain, with the rest obtained from reference TRBV5-1 and TRBJ1-1, is as follows: KAGVTQTPRYLIKTRGQQVTLSCSPISGHRSVSWYQQTPGQGLQFLFEYFSETQRNKGNFPGRFSGRQFSNSRSEMNVSTLELGDSALYLCASSEQGGNTEAFFGQGTRLTVV.

Here the CDR3 reads CATRGVDSYNEQFF. The CDR3 DNA follows: TGTGCCACGAGAGGGGTAGACTCCTACAATGAGCAGTTCTTC. The chain uses TRBV27 and TRBJ2-1; D possibly uses TRBD1 or TRBD2 (5 bases each). This CDR3 contains 14 residues. Germline values: CDR1 MNHEY, CDR2 SMNVEV (reference sequence). V was clipped by 10 bases and J by 0 bases, with 13 bases between them.

The J gene is TRBJ1-1, the V gene TRBV4-3; TRBD1 is a possible D gene (6 bases). The CDR3 is 15 amino acids. The germline gives CDR1 LGHNA, CDR2 YSLEER. V lost 0 bases, J lost 4 bases, and 12 bases lay in between. CDR3 region: CASSQDLWGPTEAFF. The CDR3 DNA reads TGCGCCAGCAGCCAAGATCTGTGGGGGCCCACTGAAGCTTTCTTT.

DNA for the CDR3: TGTGCCAGCTCAGCCACCTCACAGGGAACCCAGCCCCAGCATTTT. Its protein is CASSATSQGTQPQHF. V gene TRBV18 combines with J gene TRBJ1-5, with D possibly matching TRBD1 (6 bases). The CDR3 sequence is 15 residues long. With 5 bases removed from V and 7 bases from J, the gap between germline ends came to 18 bases. From germline, CDR1 is KGHSH and CDR2 LQKENI.

The table lists this clone with a few counts. The V call is TRBV7-6, the J call TRBJ1-1; D gene ambiguous. V was cut by 4 bases and J by 6 bases, with 6 bases left in between. The germline V gene has CDR1 SGHVS and CDR2 FNYEAQ. The CDR3 totals 11 residues. This chain's CDR3 is CASSYGAEAFF. CDR3 coding DNA: TGTGCCAGCAGCTATGGGGCTGAAGCTTTCTTT.

V is TRBV7-2 and J is TRBJ1-5, with D maybe TRBD1 (5 bases). With 1 base removed from V and 4 bases from J, the gap between germline ends came to 14 bases. This CDR3 has 16 residues. Per the germline V gene, CDR1 is SGHTA and CDR2 is FQGNSA. As DNA, the CDR3 is TGTGCCAGCAGCTTAGGCCCCGGGACGATGAATCAGCCCCAGCATTTT. The encoded protein is CASSLGPGTMNQPQHF.